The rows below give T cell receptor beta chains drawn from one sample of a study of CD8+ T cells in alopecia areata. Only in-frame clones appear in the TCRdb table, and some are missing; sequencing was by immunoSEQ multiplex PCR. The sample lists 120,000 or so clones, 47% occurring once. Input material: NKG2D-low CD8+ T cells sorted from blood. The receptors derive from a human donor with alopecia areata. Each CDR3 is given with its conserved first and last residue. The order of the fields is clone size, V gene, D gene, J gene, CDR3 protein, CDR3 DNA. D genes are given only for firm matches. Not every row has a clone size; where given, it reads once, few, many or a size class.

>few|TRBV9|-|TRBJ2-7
CASSVGVAAAYEQYF
TGTGCCAGCAGCGTAGGAGTAGCGGCAGCCTACGAGCAGTACTTC
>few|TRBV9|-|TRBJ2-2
CASSPNTGELFF
TGTGCCAGCAGCCCTAACACCGGGGAGCTGTTTTTT
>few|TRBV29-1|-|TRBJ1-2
CSARTVYGYTF
TGCAGCGCCAGGACAGTCTATGGCTACACCTTC
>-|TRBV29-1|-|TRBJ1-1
CSVVIHEAFF
TGCAGCGTTGTAATCCATGAAGCTTTCTTT
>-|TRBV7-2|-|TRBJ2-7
CASSLGQGTYEQYF
TGTGCCAGCAGCTTGGGGCAGGGCACCTACGAGCAGTACTTC
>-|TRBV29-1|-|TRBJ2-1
CSVAGGRGGGDEQFF
TGCAGCGTTGCGGGCGGGAGAGGGGGAGGGGATGAGCAGTTCTTC
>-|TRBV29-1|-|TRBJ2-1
CSVEPNPLMNNEQFF
TGCAGCGTTGAACCAAACCCCTTGATGAACAATGAGCAGTTCTTC
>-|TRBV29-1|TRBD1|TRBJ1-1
CRLDRGNTEAFF
TGCCGTTTGGACAGGGGGAACACTGAAGCTTTCTTT
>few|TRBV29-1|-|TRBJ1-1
CTGNTEAFF
TGTACGGGCAACACTGAAGCTTTCTTT
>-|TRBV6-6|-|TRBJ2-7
CASSFGSTYEQYF
TGTGCCAGCAGTTTCGGATCCACCTACGAGCAGTACTTC
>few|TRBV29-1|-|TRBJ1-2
CSVAPGLTYGYTF
TGCAGCGTTGCCCCAGGGCTCACCTATGGCTACACCTTC
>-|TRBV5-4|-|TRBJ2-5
CASSLRQGKETQYF
TGTGCCAGCAGCTTGAGGCAGGGGAAAGAGACCCAGTACTTC
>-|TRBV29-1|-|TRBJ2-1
CSAGIYNEQFF
TGCAGCGCAGGGATTTACAATGAGCAGTTCTTC
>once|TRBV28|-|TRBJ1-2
CASTDSGTAYGYTF
TGTGCCAGCACCGATTCCGGGACGGCATATGGCTACACCTTC
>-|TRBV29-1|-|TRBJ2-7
CSVETAPYEQYF
TGCAGCGTTGAAACAGCCCCCTACGAGCAGTACTTC
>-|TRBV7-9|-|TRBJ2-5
CASSLGGEETQYF
TGTGCCAGCAGCTTAGGAGGGGAAGAGACCCAGTACTTC
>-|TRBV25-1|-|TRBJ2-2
CASAVNTGELFF
TGTGCCAGCGCGGTGAACACCGGGGAGCTGTTTTTT
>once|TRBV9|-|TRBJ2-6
CASSPISGANVLTF
TGTGCCAGCAGCCCGATTTCTGGGGCCAACGTCCTGACTTTC
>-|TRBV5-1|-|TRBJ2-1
CASSLDYSSLGEQFF
TGCGCCAGCAGCCTGGACTACTCAAGTCTAGGTGAGCAGTTCTTC
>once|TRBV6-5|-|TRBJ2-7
CASSYGLALEQYF
TGTGCCAGCAGTTACGGGCTAGCCCTCGAGCAGTACTTC
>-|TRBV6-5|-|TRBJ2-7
CASSTGGYEQYF
TGTGCCAGCAGCACGGGTGGCTACGAGCAGTACTTC
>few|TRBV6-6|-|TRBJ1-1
CASGAEAFF
TGTGCCAGTGGGGCTGAAGCTTTCTTT
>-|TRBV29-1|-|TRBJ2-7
CSVEDPFTNEQYF
TGCAGCGTTGAAGATCCCTTTACGAACGAGCAGTACTTC
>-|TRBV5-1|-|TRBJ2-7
CASPKGTAYEQYF
TGCGCCAGCCCTAAGGGGACGGCCTACGAGCAGTACTTC